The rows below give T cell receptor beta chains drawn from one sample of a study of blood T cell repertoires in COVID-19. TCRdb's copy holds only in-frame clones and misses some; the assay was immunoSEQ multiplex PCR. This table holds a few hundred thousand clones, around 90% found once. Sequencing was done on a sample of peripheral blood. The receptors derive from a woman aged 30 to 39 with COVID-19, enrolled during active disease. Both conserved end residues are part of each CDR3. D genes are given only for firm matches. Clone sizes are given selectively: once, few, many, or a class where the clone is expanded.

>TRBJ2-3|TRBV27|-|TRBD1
TGTGCCAGCAGTTTTCCCTCTACAGGGGGCACAGATACGCAGTATTTT
CASSFPSTGGTDTQYF
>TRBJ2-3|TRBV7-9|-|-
TGTGCCAGCAGCCCTAGAGGGGGGGGTTACACAGATACGCAGTATTTT
CASSPRGGGYTDTQYF
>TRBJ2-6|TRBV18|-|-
TGTGCCAGCGCACAGCTCCCTGACTCCGGGGCCAACGTCCTGACTTTC
CASAQLPDSGANVLTF
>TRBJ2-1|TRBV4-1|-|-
TGCGCCAGCAGCAGAGGACTGAGTAGTGTCGATGAGCAGTTCTTC
CASSRGLSSVDEQFF
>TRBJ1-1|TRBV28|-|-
TGTGCCAGCAGCCTCCCGGCCAGGCCTAAAGCTTTCTTT
CASSLPARPKAFF
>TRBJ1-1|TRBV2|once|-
TGTGCCGTGCCCCGGGATAGCACTGAAGCTTTCTTT
CAVPRDSTEAFF
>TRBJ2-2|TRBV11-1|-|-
TGTGCCAGCAGCCCAGGCCCTACCGGGGAGCTGTTTTTT
CASSPGPTGELFF
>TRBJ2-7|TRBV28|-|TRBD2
TGTGCCAGCAGACCCGCGGCCCCGGGACTACTCTCCTACGAGCAGTACTTC
CASRPAAPGLLSYEQYF
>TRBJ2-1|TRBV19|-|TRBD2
TGTGCCAGTGGGTCTTCCGGGACTAGCGGGCCTCGCCGACTAAATGAGCAGTTCTTC
CASGSSGTSGPRRLNEQFF
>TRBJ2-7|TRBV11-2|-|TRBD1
TGTGCCAGCAGCACCCCAACGACAGGGTTGCGCGAGCAGTACTTC
CASSTPTTGLREQYF
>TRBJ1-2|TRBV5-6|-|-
TGTGCCAGCAGCTCGGGGGGGCCGGCCGGGCATGGCTACACCTTC
CASSSGGPAGHGYTF
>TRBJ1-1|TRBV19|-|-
TGTGCCAGTAACACAGGGATGAACACTGAAGCTTTCTTT
CASNTGMNTEAFF
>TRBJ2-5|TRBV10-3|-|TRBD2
TGTGCCATCAGTCCGGGACTAGCGGGAGGGGGGATGGGATCCCAGTACTTC
CAISPGLAGGGMGSQYF
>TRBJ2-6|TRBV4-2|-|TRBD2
TGTGCCAGCAGCCAAGCTAGCGGCTCTGGGGCCAACGTCCTGACTTTC
CASSQASGSGANVLTF
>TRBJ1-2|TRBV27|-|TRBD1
TGTGCCAGCAGGCCGGGGACAGCAACTAACTATGGCTACACCTTC
CASRPGTATNYGYTF
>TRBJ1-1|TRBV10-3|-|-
TGTGCCATCAGCAAGACCGGGACAAAAACTACTGGGACTGAAGCTTTCTTT
CAISKTGTKTTGTEAFF
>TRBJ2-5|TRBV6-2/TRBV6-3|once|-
TGTGCCAGCAGGCCTACGGGACAACCCCAAGAGACCCAGTACTTC
CASRPTGQPQETQYF
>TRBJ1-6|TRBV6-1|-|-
TGTGCCAGCAGTGACAGAACTAATTCACCCCTCCACTTT
CASSDRTNSPLHF
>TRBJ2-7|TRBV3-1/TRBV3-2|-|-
TGTGCCAGCAGTAGCGGATACGAGCAGTACTTC
CASSSGYEQYF
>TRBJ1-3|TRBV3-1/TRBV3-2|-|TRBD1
TGTGCCAGCAGCCCCCAGACCGGGACAGTGGGAAACACCATATATTTT
CASSPQTGTVGNTIYF
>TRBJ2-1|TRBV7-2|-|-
TGTGCCAGCAGCTTAGGAACATTCTCCTACAATGAGCAGTTCTTC
CASSLGTFSYNEQFF
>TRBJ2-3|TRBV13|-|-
TGTGCCAGCAGCTTGAGATACAGGGCAGGGGATACGCAGTATTTT
CASSLRYRAGDTQYF
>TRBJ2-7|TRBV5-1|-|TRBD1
TGCGCCAGCAGCACCCGGACAGGTCCGGGGGAGCAGTACTTC
CASSTRTGPGEQYF
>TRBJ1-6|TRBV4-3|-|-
TGCGCCAGCAGCCAAGCCGGGGGGATTAATTCACCCCTCCACTTT
CASSQAGGINSPLHF
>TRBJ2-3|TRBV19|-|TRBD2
TGTGCCAGTAGTACCCTAGCGGGAGGTTCGGGTACGCAGTATTTT
CASSTLAGGSGTQYF
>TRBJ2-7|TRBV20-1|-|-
TGCAGTGCCAGGTCCTACGAGCAGTACTTC
CSARSYEQYF
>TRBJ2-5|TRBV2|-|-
TGTGCCAGCAGTGACCCCCAGGCAGATGGGACCCAGTACTTC
CASSDPQADGTQYF
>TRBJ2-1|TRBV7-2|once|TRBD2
TGTGCCAGCAGCTACCCGGGACTAGCGCTATACAATGAGCAGTTCTTC
CASSYPGLALYNEQFF
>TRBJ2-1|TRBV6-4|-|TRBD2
TGTGCCAGCAGTGATCGGACTAGCGGGAGGGGTCTCAATGAGCAGTTCTTC
CASSDRTSGRGLNEQFF
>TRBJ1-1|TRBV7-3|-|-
TGTGCCAGCAGCTTACAGGGGATGAACACTGAAGCTTTCTTT
CASSLQGMNTEAFF
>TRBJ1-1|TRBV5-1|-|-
TGCGCCAGCAGCCCCGGAGGCACCGGAACATCTGAAGCTTTCTTT
CASSPGGTGTSEAFF
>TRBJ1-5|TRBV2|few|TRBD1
TGTGCCAGCGCCCGGGACAGGGGGTTGGGTCAGCCCCAGCATTTT
CASARDRGLGQPQHF
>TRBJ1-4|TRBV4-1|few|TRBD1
TGCGCCAGCAGCATTCGGACAGGCGGAAAACTGTTTTTT
CASSIRTGGKLFF